The entry that follows covers one TCR beta chain sequence. Its antigen is still unknown. The sample originates from a study of cytomegalovirus exposure and HLA in healthy donors. The V and J ends lost 4 bases and 8 bases, in that order; junction bases with no gene match: 4. The germline V gene encodes CDR1 MRHNA and CDR2 SNTAGT. There are 14 residues in the CDR3. Study-wide results and caveats: Analysis was carried out at a later point, and it linked a missense DCLRE1C variant to TCR beta V- and J-gene trimming. Across donors, presence/absence analyses took sequencing depth to be roughly uniform. While the bulk of TCR sequences proved rare, some public TCRs turned up in many donors.

The PCR had 60 Vbeta and 13 Jbeta primers. Repertoires were generated with immunoSEQ multiplex PCR, while TCRdb's copy carries only in-frame clones and drops some. The table records about 150,000 clones, about 74% of them present only once. Sampled while nominally healthy, donors likely had unrecorded immune exposures. The rearrangement joins TRBV6-4 to TRBJ2-1, with TRBD2 identical over 11 bases. The receptor comes from a male donor in good health and CMV-seronegative. Sequenced: PBMCs. The CDR3 bases are TGTGCCAGCAGTGCCACTAGCGGGAGCGATGAGCAGTTCTTC. It yields the protein CASSATSGSDEQFF.